This T cell receptor beta chain was observed in a study of blood T cell repertoires in COVID-19 (dated by TCRdb to about 2020). Study-level background: Collaborator samples came from the United States, Italy and Spain and covered acute and convalescent phases of COVID-19. Deeply sampled blood TCRbeta repertoires from subjects exposed to, actively infected with, or recovered from COVID-19 were included in the dataset. Sample metadata almost always included a de-identified subject ID, COVID-19 status, age in years and sex. Samples were obtained from the ongoing ImmuneRACE study (first 160 participants) and from 1,254 subjects provided by 6 global collaborators. The repertoires were made available in a free public database intended to serve as a resource for research on the immune response to SARS-CoV-2. Where HLA class I and class II types were available, the types were taken from metadata supplied by the sample provider, not from assay-based typing. The material from the prospective study consisted of cDNA or gDNA derived from T cells, B-cell-depleted T cells, or PBMCs. Summary of the overall study and its limitations: Clinical and demographic metadata were provided uncurated, with the amount varying by source and participant.

TCRbeta CDR3 regions were amplified from genomic DNA by means of the immunoSEQ Assay, a bias-controlled multiplex PCR. The authors' pipeline ran thus. The number of nucleated cells in each sample was estimated from the amplification of reference gene primers within the assay. To quantify the absolute abundance of each unique TCRbeta CDR3 rearrangement, sequence reads were collapsed and filtered. For each sample, productive Simpson clonality was calculated as the square root of Simpson's diversity index over productive rearrangements. TCRdb stores this immuneACCESS table with in-frame sequences only. Part of the clones is absent; in the studies checked, under half of the shortfall reflects unresolved V genes, and no reason is known for the rest. The V and J calls and clone size come from that table; D and trimming were worked out from the DNA. The sample table holds 60,000 or so clones, of which roughly 87% were seen once. The ten largest clones represent roughly a tenth of the sample.

Collaborating institutions collected whole blood in K2EDTA tubes following their own protocols. Collaborator samples were shipped for TCRbeta analysis as frozen whole blood, isolated PBMCs, or DNA extracted from either sample type. On this clone itself: The antigen it binds to is not known. No much larger clone is present one base from it, and per-base qualities are unavailable.

Sequencing was performed on peripheral blood. The sequence derives from a human donor with acute or convalescent COVID-19. The donor label of this sample is uncertain.

The nucleotide sequence reads TGTGCCAGCAGCATCGGAGGGGGGGCGGCGGAAGGTACGCAGTATTTT. It translates to CASSIGGGAAEGTQYF. The rearranged segments are TRBV14 and TRBJ2-3; the best D guess is TRBD2, with 7 bases matching. The CDR3 spans 16 residues, from the cysteine through the phenylalanine. Only the CDR3 part of the read is kept: 48 bases, read in frame from the first base. V loses 5 bases, J loses 8 bases, and the germline ends lie 23 bases apart. For CDR1 and CDR2, the germline V gene lists SGHDN and FVKESK.